The TCR beta chain described here comes from a study of blood T cell repertoires in COVID-19. Across the whole study: Samples came from the United States, Italy and Spain, spanning acute and convalescent COVID-19. T cells, B-cell-depleted T cells, or PBMCs provided the cDNA or gDNA that served as material.

Seattle patients were enrolled during active infection and followed longitudinally. Authors' data handling: Estimation of nucleated cell counts relied on the amplification of reference gene primers. Assay used: immunoSEQ multiplex PCR; TCRdb lists only in-frame clones, some missing. V and J calls and clone size are given by that table; D and trimming were obtained from the DNA. Of about 120,000 clones in the sample, around 90% are singletons; the top ten hold 3.8%. From germline, CDR1 is SGDLS and CDR2 YYNGEE. V dropped 4 bases and J dropped 5; count of bases not matched to a gene: 5. The CDR3 extends over 13 amino acids.

This clonotype was obtained from a woman aged 60-75 years with COVID-19, enrolled during active disease. The chain is built from TRBV9 and TRBJ1-2; TRBD1 matches 7 bases. The material sequenced was peripheral blood. In nucleotides, the CDR3 is TGTGCCAGCAGCTCGGGACAGTCATATGGCTACACCTTC. Its translation: CASSSGQSYGYTF.